Shown below are 31 T cell receptor delta chains from a single sample sequenced in a study of Vδ1+ human thymocytes. RNA was extracted from the cells and then reverse transcribed. Pooled V-gene forward primers with one constant-region reverse primer generated the CDR3 amplicons by multiplex PCR. TCRdb made new clone calls on the multiplex PCR reads using CATT. The sample contains over 45,000 delta-chain clones, around 15% of which appear only once. Findings and limits, study-wide: Highly polyclonal TRG and TRD repertoires with Gaussian CDR3 length distributions appeared in thymus.

Their specific antigens are unknown. The specimen sequenced was Vdelta1+ gamma-delta thymocytes from the thymus. Subset here: FACS-sorted CD3+ TCRalphabeta- TCRVdelta1+ TCRVdelta2- thymocytes. These receptors came from a girl less than two years old who had congenital heart surgery.

This sequence joins TRDV1 and TRDJ1; 7 positions match TRDD3. The CDR3 is 14 residues long. Germline V gives CDR1 TSWWSYY, CDR2 QGS. With 9 bases clipped from V and 0 bases from J, the junction kept 7 bases outside the gene matches. The CDR3 region is CALRAGGHTDKLIF. For the CDR3, the DNA is TGTGCTCTAAGGGCTGGGGGGCACACCGATAAACTCATCTTT.

Concerning this clone: This may be a read error, as it is one base from a much larger clone. V gene TRAV29/DV5 combines with J gene TRDJ1, with 8 bases identical to TRDD3. Germline-derived CDR1 and CDR2 are NSMFDY and ISSIKDK. This CDR3 is 13 amino acids long. The CDR3 nucleotides read TGTGCACCAGTACTGGGGGCCGTCGATAAACCCATCTTT. It codes for CAPVLGAVDKPIF.

This clone has a handful of counts. The chain links TRDV1 to TRDJ1; the match to TRDD3 covers 10 bases. The CDR3 is made up of 21 amino acids. The junction had 24 bases not matched to a gene; V was cut back by 5 bases and J by 3 bases. Germline lookup yields CDR1 TSWWSYY and CDR2 QGS. The CDR3 reads CALGSSGPPPAWGIRSDKLIF. The CDR3 DNA sequence: TGTGCTCTTGGGTCATCTGGCCCACCCCCGGCCTGGGGGATAAGATCCGATAAACTCATCTTT.

This clone was seen more than once but under ten times. This rearrangement joins TRDV2 to TRDJ1; 8 bases are shared with TRDD3. Trimming removed 0 bases from V and 2 bases from J; junction bases left unmatched: 7. Germline CDR1 reads GEAIGNYY; CDR2 reads EKD. The CDR3 runs to 16 residues. The CDR3 DNA is TGTGCCTGTGACACCAGGGGATACAAAATAACCGATAAACTCATCTTT. Its protein is CACDTRGYKITDKLIF.

The sample holds one count of this clone. Other DNA sequences in the sample encode the same CDR3. V usage is TRAV29/DV5 and J usage is TRDJ1; D possibly corresponds to TRDD3 (7 bases). The CDR3 is 17 amino acids. CDR1 and CDR2 from the germline V gene are NSMFDY and ISSIKDK. The CDR3 is CAALRSPTLLGGLKLIF. Here the CDR3 DNA reads TGTGCCGCCCTACGGAGTCCTACCCTGCTGGGGGGTCTAAAACTCATCTTT.

V is TRDV1 and J is TRDJ1; D may be TRDD2 (5 bases). The CDR3 has 21 residues. With 2 bases removed from V and 3 bases from J, the gap between germline ends came to 31 bases. The germline CDR1 and CDR2 sequences are TSWWSYY and QGS. CDR3: CALGERYFPIFRGLLSDKLIF. The CDR3, as DNA: TGTGCTCTTGGGGAAAGGTACTTCCCAATATTTCGAGGGCTCTTATCCGATAAACTCATCTTT.

V gene TRDV1 combines with J gene TRDJ1; D possibly matches TRDD2 or TRDD3 (6 bases each). This CDR3 spans 18 amino acids. Per germline, CDR1 TSWWSYY and CDR2 QGS. Trimming left V 3 bases short and J 0 bases short, with 20 bases between. The DNA for the CDR3 is TGTGCTCTTGGGGATTCTTCCTTCGTGGGGGTTTACACCGATAAACTCATCTTT. It encodes CALGDSSFVGVYTDKLIF.

The V call is TRDV1, the J call TRDJ1; D could derive from TRDD2 or TRDD3 (6 bases each). This CDR3 contains 19 residues. Per germline, CDR1 TSWWSYY and CDR2 QGS. V was trimmed by 5 bases and J by 0 bases, leaving 25 bases between them. The CDR3, as DNA: TGTGCTCTTGGGAAATGTCCTACGGGGTGGGGGCCGAACACCGATAAACTCATCTTT. The encoded protein is CALGKCPTGWGPNTDKLIF.

This clone was seen a handful of times. The rearrangement uses TRDV1 and TRDJ1; a possible D gene is TRDD2 (5 bases). V dropped 4 bases and J dropped 3 bases, with 15 bases sitting between them. The germline CDR1 and CDR2 sequences are TSWWSYY and QGS. This CDR3 contains 15 residues. The CDR3 DNA follows: TGTGCTCTTGGGGTCACCTTCGTTAGCGCCGATAAACTCATCTTT. The encoded protein is CALGVTFVSADKLIF.

This clone was counted only a few times. The J gene is TRDJ1, the V gene TRDV1; perhaps TRDD3 as D (6 bases). CDR3 length equals 20 residues. The germline CDR1 and CDR2 sequences are TSWWSYY and QGS. The V gene lost 7 bases and the J gene lost 5 bases, with 35 bases spanning the gap. Here the CDR3 reads CALEAYFGVSTSGERDKLIF. Here the CDR3 DNA reads TGTGCTCTTGAAGCCTACTTCGGGGTCTCTACTTCGGGGGAAAGGGATAAACTCATCTTT.

In this sample, this clone turned up a few times. The genes are TRDV1 and TRDJ1; a weak D match, TRDD3 (5 bases). The V gene's germline CDR1 is TSWWSYY and CDR2 QGS. The CDR3 runs 17 residues. V was clipped by 2 bases and J by 7 bases, with 23 bases between them. CDR3 coding DNA: TGTGCTCTTGGGGAATTCTCCGAGAAACGGGGGCAATCTAAACTCATCTTT. Its protein product is CALGEFSEKRGQSKLIF.

The V and J genes are TRDV1 and TRDJ1; 9 bases map to TRDD3. This CDR3 comprises 17 residues. Germline CDR1 and CDR2: TSWWSYY and QGS. The ends lost 2 bases at V and 10 bases at J; junction bases unmatched: 17. Written as DNA, the CDR3 is TGTGCTCTTGGGGAAGTGAAAGGGGCGTGCTGGGGGATGGGACTCATCTTT. It yields the protein CALGEVKGACWGMGLIF.

The rearrangement links TRDV1 to TRDJ1; D call uncertain. The CDR3 is 15 residues long. With 2 bases removed from V and 2 bases from J, the gap between germline ends came to 12 bases. Germline CDR1 TSWWSYY, CDR2 QGS. CDR3 sequence reads: CALGEWYVLTDKLIF. For the CDR3, the DNA is TGTGCTCTTGGGGAATGGTATGTCCTGACCGATAAACTCATCTTT.

V usage is TRDV1 and J usage is TRDJ1; D unclear. The V gene's germline CDR1 is TSWWSYY and CDR2 QGS. V was clipped by 2 bases and J by 0 bases, with 16 bases between them. The CDR3 sequence is 17 residues long. CDR3 sequence (DNA): TGTGCTCTTGGGGAATCCCCCCCCGCCGGTCACACCGATAAACTCATCTTT. This codes for CALGESPPAGHTDKLIF.

This clone has more than one count but fewer than ten. The J gene is TRDJ1, the V gene TRDV1; TRDD3 aligns across 10 bases. Germline V gene sequence: CDR1 TSWWSYY, CDR2 QGS. This CDR3 region has 20 residues. V gave up 0 bases and J gave up 0 bases; unmatched junction bases: 13. The CDR3 DNA reads TGTGCTCTTGGGGAACTCCTACGCACTGGGGGATTTCGGTACACCGATAAACTCATCTTT. Protein: CALGELLRTGGFRYTDKLIF.

This clone turned up a few times. The chain combines TRDV1 with TRDJ1, with D possibly TRDD2 on 5 matching bases. The CDR3 has 17 amino acids. The germline V gene has CDR1 TSWWSYY and CDR2 QGS. Trimming removed 0 bases at V and 1 base at J, with 15 bases between. The CDR3: CALGELPTGTVTDKLIF. The CDR3 nucleotides are TGTGCTCTTGGGGAACTCCCTACGGGTACTGTCACCGATAAACTCATCTTT.

The V and J genes are TRDV1 and TRDJ1; D not resolved. Trimming shortened V by 5 bases and J by 0 bases, and 19 bases separated the two germline ends. The CDR3 runs 17 residues. The germline gives CDR1 TSWWSYY, CDR2 QGS. The CDR3 nucleotides are TGTGCTCTTGGGCCCCCTTTCCCCTCGCACGACACCGATAAACTCATCTTT. It is translated as CALGPPFPSHDTDKLIF.

This clone turned up a few times. The chain combines TRDV1 with TRDJ1; 8 bases match TRDD3. The germline gives CDR1 TSWWSYY, CDR2 QGS. The CDR3 extends over 21 amino acids. The ends lost 0 bases at V and 2 bases at J; junction bases unmatched: 20. The CDR3 region is CALGELSLAVAGGRQTDKLIF. The CDR3 DNA reads TGTGCTCTTGGGGAACTTTCGTTAGCTGTTGCTGGGGGACGACAAACCGATAAACTCATCTTT.

This rearrangement joins TRDV1 to TRDJ1, with TRDD3 matching 11 bases. V lost 4 bases to trimming and J lost 0 bases; unmatched junction nucleotides: 49. Germline values: CDR1 TSWWSYY, CDR2 QGS. CDR3 size: 31 residues. The CDR3 spells CALGGSLPTFVIGGYVGPRTRSRRYTDKLIF. The CDR3 region has the DNA TGTGCTCTTGGGGGCAGCCTTCCCACGTTCGTCATTGGGGGATACGTAGGGCCCCGTACGCGTTCCAGGCGGTACACCGATAAACTCATCTTT.

The chain links TRDV1 to TRDJ1; TRDD3 is a possible D gene (6 bases). Looked up from germline, CDR1 is TSWWSYY and CDR2 is QGS. The CDR3 has 18 residues. V dropped 1 base and J dropped 1 base, with 19 bases sitting between them. CDR3 sequence (DNA): TGTGCTCTTGGGGAACCCCGTTTCGGGGGAGCAGCCACCGATAAACTCATCTTT. It encodes CALGEPRFGGAATDKLIF.

The sample holds a few counts of this clone. V gene TRDV1 combines with J gene TRDJ1; the match to TRDD3 covers 9 bases. The trim removed 0 bases at V and 0 bases at J, leaving 17 bases unmatched. Per germline, CDR1 TSWWSYY and CDR2 QGS. This CDR3 region has 21 residues. The CDR3 DNA follows: TGTGCTCTTGGGGAACTAGGATCTAATCGGGGATACGAGGGGTACACCGATAAACTCATCTTT. Translating gives CALGELGSNRGYEGYTDKLIF.

This clone was seen more than once but under ten times. One end of the junction is discordant with germline, which a read error may explain. V is TRDV1 and J is TRDJ1; perhaps TRDD2 as D (5 bases). Germline V gives CDR1 TSWWSYY, CDR2 QGS. The CDR3 totals 18 residues. DNA of the CDR3: TGTGCTCTTGGGGAGCGTGGCCTACCAGGGAATAACACCGATAAACTCACCTTT. It codes for CALGERGLPGNNTDKLTF.

This clone was seen only a few times. The chain employs TRDV1 and TRDJ1, with 10 positions matching TRDD3. Germline CDR1 is TSWWSYY and CDR2 is QGS. The J segment lost 0 bases and the V segment lost 2 bases, leaving 12 bases of the junction unmatched. CDR3 length: 19 residues. The CDR3 nucleotides are TGTGCTCTTGGGGAAGGGGGGGGATACGCCCAGTCGTACACCGATAAACTCATCTTT. Its translation: CALGEGGGYAQSYTDKLIF.

This clone has more than one count but fewer than ten. The chain employs TRDV1 and TRDJ1, with 11 positions matching TRDD3. V lost 1 base to trimming and J lost 0 bases; unmatched junction nucleotides: 13. The CDR3 runs 20 residues. Germline CDR1 is TSWWSYY and CDR2 is QGS. CDR3 sequence: CALGERGPGGYLGYTDKLIF. In DNA form, the CDR3 reads TGTGCTCTTGGGGAACGAGGTCCTGGGGGATACTTAGGGTACACCGATAAACTCATCTTT.

The chain joins TRDV1 to TRDJ1, with D possibly being TRDD3 (6 bases). The CDR3 has 19 residues. Germline CDR1 and CDR2: TSWWSYY and QGS. Trimming left V 3 bases short and J 0 bases short, with 23 bases between. This chain's CDR3 is CALGDGLRRGGGHTDKLIF. The CDR3 nucleotides read TGTGCTCTTGGGGACGGTCTACGTAGAGGTGGGGGCCACACCGATAAACTCATCTTT.

This clone occurred a few times. This chain uses TRDV1 with TRDJ1; 10 nucleotides align to TRDD3. The germline gives CDR1 TSWWSYY, CDR2 QGS. CDR3 length: 17 residues. The J segment lost 3 bases and the V segment lost 0 bases, leaving 7 bases of the junction unmatched. The CDR3 loop reads CALGELVVLGDPDKLIF. The CDR3 DNA follows: TGTGCTCTTGGGGAACTAGTAGTACTGGGGGATCCCGATAAACTCATCTTT.

This clone appeared a few times. The rearrangement links TRDV1 to TRDJ1; D may be TRDD1 (6 bases). The germline CDR1 and CDR2 sequences are TSWWSYY and QGS. Between the trimmed V and J ends, which lost 0 bases and 1 base, there was a span of 12 bases. The CDR3 length is 16 residues. DNA of the CDR3: TGTGCTCTTGGGGAACTAAATAGGTTCCTCACCGATAAACTCATCTTT. This sequence encodes CALGELNRFLTDKLIF.

This clone was recorded a few times. V and J are TRDV1 and TRDJ1, with 12 bases matching TRDD3. The CDR3 totals 20 residues. In germline, CDR1 is TSWWSYY, CDR2 QGS. With 2 bases clipped from V and 0 bases from J, the junction kept 13 bases outside the gene matches. For the CDR3, the DNA is TGTGCTCTTGGGGAATTGTCCCCAACTGGGGGATACCCTAACACCGATAAACTCATCTTT. Translation gives CALGELSPTGGYPNTDKLIF.

This clone turned up a few times. This rearrangement joins TRDV1 to TRDJ1; TRDD3 matches at 11 bases. The CDR3 sequence is 26 residues long. Per the germline V gene, CDR1 is TSWWSYY and CDR2 is QGS. Trimming cost V 3 bases and J 0 bases; bases outside gene matches: 33. The CDR3 reads CALGDPLHFLLGLGDTLGPYTDKLIF. The CDR3, as DNA: TGTGCTCTTGGGGATCCACTTCACTTCCTACTGGGCCTGGGGGATACTTTGGGACCGTACACCGATAAACTCATCTTT.

The rearrangement links TRDV1 to TRDJ1; tentative D call: TRDD2 (6 bases). The CDR3 totals 21 residues. Trimming took 5 bases from V and 0 from J, leaving 31 bases between them. The germline CDR1 and CDR2 sequences are TSWWSYY and QGS. CDR3 loop: CALGKTPPTVLVEGYTDKLIF. The DNA for the CDR3 is TGTGCTCTTGGGAAGACACCTCCTACTGTACTGGTGGAGGGATACACCGATAAACTCATCTTT.

The chain joins TRDV1 to TRDJ1; 13 positions agree with TRDD3. In germline, CDR1 is TSWWSYY, CDR2 QGS. V was pared by 0 bases and J by 3 bases, with 13 bases of the junction left unmatched. This CDR3 contains 20 residues. Here the CDR3 DNA reads TGTGCTCTTGGGGAACTCGCCGCAATACTGGGGGATACGCTCCCCGATAAACTCATCTTT. Its protein is CALGELAAILGDTLPDKLIF.